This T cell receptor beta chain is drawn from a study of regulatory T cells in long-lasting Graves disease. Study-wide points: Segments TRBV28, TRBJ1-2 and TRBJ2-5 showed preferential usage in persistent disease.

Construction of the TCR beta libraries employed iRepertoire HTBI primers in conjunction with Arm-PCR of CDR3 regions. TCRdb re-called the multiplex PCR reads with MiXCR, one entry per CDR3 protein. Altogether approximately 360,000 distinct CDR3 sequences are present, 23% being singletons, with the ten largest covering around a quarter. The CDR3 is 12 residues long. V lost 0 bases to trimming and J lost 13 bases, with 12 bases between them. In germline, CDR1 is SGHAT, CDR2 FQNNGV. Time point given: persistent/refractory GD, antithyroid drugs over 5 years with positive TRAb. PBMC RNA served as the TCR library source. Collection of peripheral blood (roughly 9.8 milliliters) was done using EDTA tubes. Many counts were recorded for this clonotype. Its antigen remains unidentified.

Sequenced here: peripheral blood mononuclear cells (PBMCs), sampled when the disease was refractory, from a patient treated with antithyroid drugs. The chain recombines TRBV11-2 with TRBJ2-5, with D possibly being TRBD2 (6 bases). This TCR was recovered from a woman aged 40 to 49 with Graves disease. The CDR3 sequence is CASSLEGRRVYF. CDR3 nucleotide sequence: TGTGCCAGCAGCTTAGAGGGGCGGAGGGTGTACTTC.